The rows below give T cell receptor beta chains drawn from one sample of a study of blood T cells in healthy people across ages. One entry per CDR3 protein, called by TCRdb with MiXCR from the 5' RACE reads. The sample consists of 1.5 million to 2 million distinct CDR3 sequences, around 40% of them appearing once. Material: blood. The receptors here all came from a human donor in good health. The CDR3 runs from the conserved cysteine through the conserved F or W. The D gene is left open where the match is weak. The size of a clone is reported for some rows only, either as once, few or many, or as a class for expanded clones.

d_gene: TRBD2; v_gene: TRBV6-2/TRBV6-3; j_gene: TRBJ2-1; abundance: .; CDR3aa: CASARGGLYEQFF; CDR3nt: TGTGCCAGCGCACGGGGGGGCCTCTATGAGCAGTTCTTC
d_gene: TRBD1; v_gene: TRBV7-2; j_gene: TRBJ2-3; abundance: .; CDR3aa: CASSDDRGADTQYF; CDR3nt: TGTGCCAGCAGCGACGACAGGGGCGCAGATACGCAGTATTTT
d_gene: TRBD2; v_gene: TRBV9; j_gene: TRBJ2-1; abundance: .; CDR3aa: CASRRTSGGEQFF; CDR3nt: TGTGCCAGCAGACGGACTAGCGGGGGTGAGCAGTTCTTC
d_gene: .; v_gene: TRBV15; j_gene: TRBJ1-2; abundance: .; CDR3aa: CATSMTSGYGYTF; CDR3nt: TGTGCCACCAGCATGACGTCCGGTTATGGCTACACCTTC
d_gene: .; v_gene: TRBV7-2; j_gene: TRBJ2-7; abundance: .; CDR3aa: CASSFWSGNEQYF; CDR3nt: TGTGCCAGCAGCTTTTGGAGCGGAAACGAGCAGTACTTC
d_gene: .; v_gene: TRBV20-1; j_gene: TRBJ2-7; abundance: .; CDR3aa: CSALSFYYEQYF; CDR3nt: TGCAGTGCTCTATCCTTCTACTACGAGCAGTACTTC
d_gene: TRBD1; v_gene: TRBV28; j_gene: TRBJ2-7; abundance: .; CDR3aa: CASAEISGQGISYEQYF; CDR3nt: TGTGCCAGCGCCGAAATTTCCGGACAGGGCATCTCCTACGAGCAGTACTTC
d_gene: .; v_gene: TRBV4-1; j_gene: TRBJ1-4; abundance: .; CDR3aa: CASSQRREKLFF; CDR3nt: TGCGCCAGCAGCCAGCGACGGGAAAAACTGTTTTTT
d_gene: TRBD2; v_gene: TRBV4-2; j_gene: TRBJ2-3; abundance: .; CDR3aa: CASSQVGTSGGSDTQYF; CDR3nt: TGTGCCAGCAGCCAAGTGGGGACTAGCGGGGGTTCAGATACGCAGTATTTT
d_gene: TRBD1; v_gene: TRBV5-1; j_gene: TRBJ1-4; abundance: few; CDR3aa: CASSMDRGAGEKLFF; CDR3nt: TGCGCCAGCAGCATGGACAGGGGGGCTGGCGAAAAACTGTTTTTT
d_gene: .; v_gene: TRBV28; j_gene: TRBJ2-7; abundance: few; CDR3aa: CASSPGVRYEQYF; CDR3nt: TGTGCCAGCAGTCCAGGGGTACGCTACGAGCAGTACTTC
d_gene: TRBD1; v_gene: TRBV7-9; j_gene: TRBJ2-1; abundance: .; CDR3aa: CASSYQTGENEQFF; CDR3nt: TGTGCCAGCAGCTACCAGACAGGGGAAAATGAGCAGTTCTTC
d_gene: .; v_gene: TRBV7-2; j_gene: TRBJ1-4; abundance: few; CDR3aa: CASSTRGATTNEKLFF; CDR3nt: TGTGCCAGCAGTACGAGAGGGGCAACAACTAATGAAAAACTGTTTTTT
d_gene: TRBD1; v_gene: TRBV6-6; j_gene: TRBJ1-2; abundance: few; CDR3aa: CASSDGQGFYGYTF; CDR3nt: TGTGCCAGCAGTGACGGACAGGGTTTCTATGGCTACACCTTC
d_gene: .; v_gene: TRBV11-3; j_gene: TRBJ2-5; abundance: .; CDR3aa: CASRRSRYQETQYF; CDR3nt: TGTGCCAGCAGACGTTCTCGGTACCAAGAGACCCAGTACTTC
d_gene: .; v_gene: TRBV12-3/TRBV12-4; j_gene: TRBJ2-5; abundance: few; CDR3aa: CASSFTQGGEQYF; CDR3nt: TGTGCCAGCAGTTTCACACAGGGTGGGGAGCAGTACTTC
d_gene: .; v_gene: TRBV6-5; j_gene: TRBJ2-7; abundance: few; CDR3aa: CASSPLPIGGYEQYF; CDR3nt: TGTGCCAGCTCACCTCTCCCCATAGGGGGCTACGAGCAGTACTTC
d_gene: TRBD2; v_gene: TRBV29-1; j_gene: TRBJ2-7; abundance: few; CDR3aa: CSVEGAGGNPYEQYF; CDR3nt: TGCAGCGTTGAAGGGGCCGGGGGGAACCCCTACGAGCAGTACTTC
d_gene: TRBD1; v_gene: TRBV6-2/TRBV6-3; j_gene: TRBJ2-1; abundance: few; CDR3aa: CASSYWPGGNEQFF; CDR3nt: TGTGCCAGCAGTTACTGGCCAGGGGGCAATGAGCAGTTCTTC
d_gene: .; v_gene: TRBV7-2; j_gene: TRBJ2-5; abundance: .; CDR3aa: CASSQGRSTGKYF; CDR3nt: TGTGCCAGCAGCCAGGGACGTAGCACAGGCAAGTACTTC
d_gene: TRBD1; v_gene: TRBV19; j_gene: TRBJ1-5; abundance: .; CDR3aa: CASSLGQGKNSNQPQHF; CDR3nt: TGTGCCAGTAGTCTGGGACAGGGAAAAAATAGCAATCAGCCCCAGCATTTT
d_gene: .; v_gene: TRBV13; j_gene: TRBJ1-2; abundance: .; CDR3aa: CASSRENSYGYTF; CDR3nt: TGTGCCAGCAGCCGCGAAAACTCCTATGGCTACACCTTC
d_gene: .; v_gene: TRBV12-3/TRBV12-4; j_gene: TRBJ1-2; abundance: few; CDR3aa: CASSSVGPWSGYTF; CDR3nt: TGTGCCAGCAGTTCAGTGGGCCCTTGGAGTGGCTACACCTTC